A single sample gave rise to the 27 T cell receptor beta chains below, sequenced in a study of spatial heterogeneity in lung cancer. Via MiXCR, TCRdb re-called the 5' RACE reads, giving one row per CDR3 protein. This sample carries 1,400 to 1,500 distinct CDR3 sequences, over 7.5% of them seen once, and the ten largest clones take roughly a tenth. The time point here: sample taken at primary tumor resection. The authors sequenced whole RNA from tumor, nontumor lung or frozen PBMC without sorting. The sequencing here drew on normal lung tissue next to the tumor, taken at surgery. The receptor source for this set is a female donor with early-stage non-small cell lung cancer.

This clonotype is labeled medium-sized. The genes are TRBV6-1 and TRBJ1-4; D might be TRBD1 (6 bases). Germline CDR1 is MNHNS and CDR2 is SASEGT. This CDR3 has 15 amino acids. Trimming took 7 bases from V and 6 from J, leaving 18 bases between them. The CDR3 here is CASNHDGTRDEKLFF. Written as DNA, the CDR3 is TGTGCCAGCAATCACGACGGGACACGGGATGAAAAACTGTTTTTT.

This chain joins TRBV7-2 and TRBJ2-3; the D is unclear. CDR1 SGHTA and CDR2 FQGNSA come from the germline V gene. The CDR3 totals 14 residues. V gave up 2 bases and J gave up 4 bases, with 10 bases separating them. The CDR3 DNA is TGTGCCAGCAGCTTAAGGTTAGCCGCAGATACGCAGTATTTT. It translates to CASSLRLAADTQYF.

In its sample, this clonotype is large (0.1 to 1%). The rearrangement uses TRBV4-2 and TRBJ2-1, with 7 bases identical to TRBD1. This CDR3 is built from 16 residues. The trim removed 4 bases at V and 10 bases at J, leaving 16 bases unmatched. Looked up from germline, CDR1 is LGHNA and CDR2 is YNFKEQ. DNA for the CDR3: TGTGCCAGCAGCCCTCCGACAGGGCGGTGGGGGCGGGAGCAGTTCTTC. It translates to CASSPPTGRWGREQFF.

This clonotype is classed as medium-sized. The chain recombines TRBV7-9 with TRBJ1-5, with 7 nucleotides matching TRBD1. Germline loops: CDR1 SEHNR, CDR2 FQNEAQ (reference sequence). The CDR3 sequence is 14 residues long. V shed 4 bases, J shed 6 bases, and the junction held 6 bases outside the gene matches. The CDR3 region is CASSSDREVQPQHF. The CDR3 nucleotides read TGTGCCAGCAGCTCCGACAGGGAGGTTCAGCCCCAGCATTTT.

This clonotype was counted many times. V and J are TRBV2 and TRBJ2-2; D gene unclear. CDR1 and CDR2 (germline): SNHLY, FYNNEI. Trimming took off 3 bases at V and 8 bases at J, with 16 bases between the two ends. The CDR3 has 15 residues. CDR3 residues: CASSEGRSAPGELFF. CDR3 bases: TGTGCCAGCAGTGAGGGAAGGTCCGCCCCGGGGGAGCTGTTTTTT.

By share of the sample, this clonotype is medium-sized. This chain uses TRBV20-1 with TRBJ1-4; D gene ambiguous. There are 14 residues in the CDR3. V gave up 6 bases and J gave up 0 bases, with 11 bases separating them. The germline V gene has CDR1 DFQATT and CDR2 SNEGSKA (reference sequence). The CDR3 DNA reads TGCAGTGCCCAGAACCCTGCAACTAATGAAAAACTGTTTTTT. This sequence encodes CSAQNPATNEKLFF.

This clonotype is deemed medium-sized. V usage is TRBV10-3 and J usage is TRBJ2-7, with a tentative D call TRBD1 (6 bases). Germline lookup yields CDR1 ENHRY and CDR2 SYGVKD. V was clipped by 4 bases and J by 4 bases, with 11 bases between them. CDR3 length equals 13 residues. The CDR3 region has the DNA TGTGCCATCAGTGTCGGGACACCGTACGAGCAGTACTTC. Translation gives CAISVGTPYEQYF.

This clonotype is judged medium-sized (0.01 to 0.1%). J is TRBJ2-5 and V is TRBV29-1; 9 bases are a match to TRBD2. Germline lookup yields CDR1 SQVTM and CDR2 ANQGSEA. The CDR3 runs to 13 residues. V shed 7 bases, J shed 3 bases, and the junction held 6 bases outside the gene matches. CDR3 sequence reads: CSGEASGKETQYF. CDR3 coding DNA: TGCAGCGGCGAGGCTAGCGGGAAAGAGACCCAGTACTTC.

This clonotype is medium-sized by share. The CDR3 loop is CASSLTDTQYF. CDR3 coding DNA: TGTGCCAGCAGTTTGACAGATACGCAGTATTTT. The genes are TRBV12-3 or TRBV12-4 and TRBJ2-3, with unresolved D. Deletions cut 3 bases from V and 3 bases from J, with 1 base between. The CDR3 has 11 amino acids.

This clonotype is medium-sized in the sample. V gene TRBV20-1 combines with J gene TRBJ2-3, with D maybe TRBD2 (5 bases). The CDR3 covers 14 residues. The V gene's germline CDR1 is DFQATT and CDR2 SNEGSKA (reference sequence). Trimming removed 7 bases at V and 3 bases at J, with 17 bases between. The CDR3 protein is CSVPGMPITDTQYF. CDR3 sequence (DNA): TGCAGTGTACCGGGGATGCCTATAACAGATACGCAGTATTTT.

By share, this clonotype ranks as medium-sized. The genes are TRBV4-1 and TRBJ2-5; no definite D call. Germline CDR1 is MGHRA and CDR2 is YSYEKL. The CDR3 spans 13 residues. V lost 4 bases, J lost 5 bases, and 11 bases lay in between. The CDR3 loop is CASSRSPEETQYF. The CDR3 bases are TGCGCCAGCAGCCGTTCTCCGGAGGAGACCCAGTACTTC.

The chain is built from TRBV20-1 and TRBJ1-1; the D is unclear. This CDR3 is 13 amino acids long. CDR1 and CDR2 (germline): DFQATT, SNEGSKA (reference sequence). The V and J ends lost 3 bases and 0 bases respectively, with 8 bases between them. CDR3 protein: CSASAGMNTEAFF. DNA for the CDR3: TGCAGTGCTAGTGCGGGGATGAACACTGAAGCTTTCTTT.

This clonotype was seen ten or more times. The chain joins TRBV9 to TRBJ2-7; D may match TRBD1 or TRBD2 (5 bases each). V was cut by 0 bases and J by 2 bases, with 9 bases left in between. This CDR3 has 14 amino acids. Germline CDR1 SGDLS, CDR2 YYNGEE. This chain's CDR3 is CASSVGDHTYEQYF. In nucleotides, the CDR3 is TGTGCCAGCAGCGTAGGGGACCATACCTACGAGCAGTACTTC.

This clonotype was counted only a few times. The V gene is TRBV6-2 or TRBV6-3, the J gene TRBJ2-2; TRBD2 matches 9 bases. The V gene's germline CDR1 is MNHEY and CDR2 SVGEGT. The CDR3 totals 15 residues. Losses at the gene ends were 4 bases for V and 5 bases for J; bases not matched to a gene: 5. The CDR3 is CASSLAGEGTGELFF. Written as DNA, the CDR3 is TGTGCCAGCAGTTTAGCGGGAGAAGGAACCGGGGAGCTGTTTTTT.

Sample share makes this clonotype medium-sized. The chain is built from TRBV6-6 and TRBJ2-3; 7 bases are a match to TRBD1. CDR1 is MNHNY and CDR2 is SVGAGI in the germline V gene (reference sequence). The CDR3 contains 14 residues. V shed 1 base and J 6 bases; nucleotides not matched to a gene: 4. DNA for the CDR3: TGTGCCAGCAGTTACTATGAGGGGGCGGATACGCAGTATTTT. It yields the protein CASSYYEGADTQYF.

Relative to its sample, this clonotype is medium-sized. This chain connects TRBV6-6 to TRBJ1-2; D possibly corresponds to TRBD1 (6 bases). Germline V gene lookup returns CDR1 MNHNY and CDR2 SVGAGI (reference sequence). CDR3 length: 14 residues. V dropped 2 bases and J dropped 4 bases, with 11 bases sitting between them. Here the CDR3 DNA reads TGTGCCAGCAGTTACGATCAGGGGACCTATGGCTACACCTTC. It encodes CASSYDQGTYGYTF.

The chain employs TRBV2 and TRBJ2-2; 9 nucleotides agree with TRBD1. CDR1 SNHLY and CDR2 FYNNEI come from the germline V gene. The CDR3 runs to 16 residues. Trimming took 3 bases from V and 1 from J; bases not matched to a gene: 3. The CDR3 region is CASSDPGQGNTGELFF. Here the CDR3 DNA reads TGTGCCAGCAGTGACCCGGGACAGGGGAACACCGGGGAGCTGTTTTTT.

This clonotype was counted at least ten times. The rearrangement joins TRBV12-3 or TRBV12-4 to TRBJ2-2; D possibly uses TRBD1 or TRBD2 (5 bases each). The CDR3 covers 14 residues. V was shortened by 6 bases and J by 1 base, with 9 bases between the two germline ends. CDR3 coding DNA: TGTGCCAGCAGGGGGACCGGGAACACCGGGGAGCTGTTTTTT. The encoded protein is CASRGTGNTGELFF.

By sample share, this clonotype is medium-sized. This sequence joins TRBV27 and TRBJ2-3, with 7 bases lining up with TRBD1. The CDR3 has 13 amino acids. Germline-derived CDR1 and CDR2 are MNHEY and SMNVEV (reference sequence). The trim removed 8 bases at V and 7 bases at J, leaving 9 bases unmatched. CDR3 sequence: CASRRGQDYTQYF. CDR3 sequence (DNA): TGTGCCAGCCGCCGCGGACAGGACTATACGCAGTATTTT.

In its sample, this clonotype is large. The rearrangement links TRBV7-3 to TRBJ2-7, with a tentative D call TRBD1 (6 bases). V was cut by 5 bases and J by 0 bases, with 17 bases left in between. CDR3 size: 16 residues. CDR1 SGHTA and CDR2 FQGTGA come from the germline V gene. The DNA for the CDR3 is TGTGCCAGCAGCCCTGGGTTCGGGACAAGCTCCTACGAGCAGTACTTC. Translated: CASSPGFGTSSYEQYF.

This clonotype was seen a handful of times. The chain employs TRBV11-3 and TRBJ2-2, with 8 bases fitting TRBD1. Germline CDR1 and CDR2: SGHNT and YENEEA. J was trimmed by 5 bases and V by 3 bases; bases with no gene match: 5. The CDR3 is made up of 15 amino acids. As DNA, the CDR3 is TGTGCCAGCAGCTTCACAGGGGGGAAGACCGGGGAGCTGTTTTTT. It encodes CASSFTGGKTGELFF.

This clonotype showed up many times. Here the CDR3 DNA reads TGCGCCAGCAGACTAACTCCGGGACTAGCGGGGGAGACCCAGTACTTC. Its translation is CASRLTPGLAGETQYF. The chain carries TRBV5-1 and TRBJ2-5; TRBD2 agrees at 13 bases. This CDR3 comprises 16 residues. Germline V lookup: CDR1 SGHRS, CDR2 YFSETQ. The V and J ends lost 5 bases and 5 bases, in that order; junction bases with no gene match: 9.

This clonotype has ten or more counts. As DNA, the CDR3 is TGTGCCAGCAGCTTAGGTGGGATGGAGACCCAGTACTTC. It translates to CASSLGGMETQYF. The chain links TRBV7-4 to TRBJ2-5, with no clear D. Trimming cost V 1 base and J 5 bases, with 8 bases left between them. From germline, CDR1 is SGHVT and CDR2 SQSDAQ. This CDR3 is built from 13 residues.

This clonotype is classed as medium-sized. The V gene is TRBV24-1, the J gene TRBJ2-1, with 11 bases identical to TRBD1. The V and J ends lost 5 bases and 0 bases, in that order; junction bases with no gene match: 8. The CDR3 has 18 amino acids. Germline loops: CDR1 KGHDR, CDR2 SFDVKD. CDR3 sequence (DNA): TGTGCCACCAGTGGTACTATTGGGACAGGGGGCTCCTACAATGAGCAGTTCTTC. It is translated as CATSGTIGTGGSYNEQFF.

This clonotype is medium-sized. The V call is TRBV7-2, the J call TRBJ2-3; D may correspond to TRBD1 or TRBD2 (5 bases each). The CDR3 contains 13 residues. The V gene lost 8 bases and the J gene lost 4 bases, with 13 bases spanning the gap. Germline V lookup: CDR1 SGHTA, CDR2 FQGNSA. The CDR3 loop is CASGAQRADTQYF. As DNA, the CDR3 is TGTGCCAGCGGGGCCCAGAGGGCAGATACGCAGTATTTT.

This clonotype was counted a single time. The chain joins TRBV5-5 to TRBJ2-7, with unresolved D. V lost 0 bases and J 3 bases, leaving 4 bases between the germline ends. In germline, CDR1 is SGHKS, CDR2 YYEKEE (reference sequence). The CDR3 covers 12 residues. The CDR3 nucleotides are TGTGCCAGCAGCTTGGGGGACTACGAGCAGTACTTC. Protein product: CASSLGDYEQYF.

This clonotype is labeled as medium-sized. CDR3 sequence reads: CASSLLDSRNIYGYTF. CDR3 DNA: TGTGCCAGCAGCCTCCTGGACAGCCGAAATATCTATGGCTACACCTTC. The chain employs TRBV6-2 or TRBV6-3 and TRBJ1-2; D is possibly TRBD1 (6 bases). The CDR3 runs to 16 residues. Trimming pared 6 bases from V and 4 bases from J, leaving 21 bases between. Germline assignment: CDR1 MNHEY and CDR2 SVGEGT.